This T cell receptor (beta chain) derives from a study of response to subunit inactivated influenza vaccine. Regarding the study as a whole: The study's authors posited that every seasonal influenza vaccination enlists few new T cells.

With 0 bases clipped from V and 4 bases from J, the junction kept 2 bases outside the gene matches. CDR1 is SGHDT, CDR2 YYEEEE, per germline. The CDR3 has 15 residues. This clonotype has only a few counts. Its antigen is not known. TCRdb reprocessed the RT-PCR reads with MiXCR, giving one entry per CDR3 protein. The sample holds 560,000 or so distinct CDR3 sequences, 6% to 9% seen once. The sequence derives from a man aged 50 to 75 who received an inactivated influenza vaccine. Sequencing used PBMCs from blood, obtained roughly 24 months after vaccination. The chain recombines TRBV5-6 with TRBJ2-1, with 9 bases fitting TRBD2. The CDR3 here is CASSLVSGGYNEQFF. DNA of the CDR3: TGTGCCAGCAGCTTGGTTAGCGGGGGTTACAATGAGCAGTTCTTC.